This T cell receptor (beta chain) was found in a study of T-cell memory formation after mild COVID-19. Study-wide points: Of the contracting clones, CD4+ ones lay mainly in CM and EM, and CD8+ ones in EMRA.

Trimming cost V 4 bases and J 7 bases, with 12 bases left between them. CDR3 size: 13 residues. Germline assignment: CDR1 SGHDT and CDR2 YYEEEE. Via MiXCR, TCRdb re-called the 5' RACE reads, giving one row per CDR3 protein. The sample yields 200,000 to 300,000 distinct CDR3 sequences, approximately 10% seen once. With respect to this clonotype: Its specificity is unknown.

The clonotype was recovered from a man aged 18 to 30 who had mild COVID-19 (a few samples of this study predate the infection). Cell type and time point are not known. The rearrangement uses TRBV5-6 and TRBJ1-5; D is uncertain. Sequenced sample: PBMCs or a T cell subset sorted from them (not recorded which). The CDR3 sequence is CASSPTGSQPQHF. CDR3 bases: TGTGCCAGCAGCCCTACCGGGAGCCAGCCCCAGCATTTT.